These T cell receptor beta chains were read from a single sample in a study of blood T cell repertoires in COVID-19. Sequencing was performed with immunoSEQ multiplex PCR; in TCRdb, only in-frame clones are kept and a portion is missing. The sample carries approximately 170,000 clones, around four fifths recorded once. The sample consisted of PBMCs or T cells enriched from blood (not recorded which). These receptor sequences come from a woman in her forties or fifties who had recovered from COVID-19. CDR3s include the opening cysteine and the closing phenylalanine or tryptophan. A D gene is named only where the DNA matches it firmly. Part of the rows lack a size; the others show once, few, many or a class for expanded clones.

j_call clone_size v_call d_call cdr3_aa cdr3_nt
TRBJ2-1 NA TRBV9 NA CASSEAGISYNEQFF TGTGCCAGCAGCGAGGCGGGGATCTCCTACAATGAGCAGTTCTTC
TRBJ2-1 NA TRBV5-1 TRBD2 CASSLGTTNSYNEQFF TGCGCCAGCAGCCTCGGGACTACAAACTCCTACAATGAGCAGTTCTTC
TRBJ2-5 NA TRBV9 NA CASSVGLAGSGTAQETQYF TGTGCCAGCAGCGTAGGCCTGGCGGGGAGTGGGACTGCCCAAGAGACCCAGTACTTC
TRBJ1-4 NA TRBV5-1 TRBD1 CASSITGGATNEKLFF TGCGCCAGCAGCATTACAGGGGGTGCAACTAATGAAAAACTGTTTTTT
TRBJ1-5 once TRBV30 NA CAWSHQGNQPQHF TGTGCCTGGAGCCATCAGGGAAATCAGCCCCAGCATTTT
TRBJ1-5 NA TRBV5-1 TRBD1 CASSLQGANQPQHF TGCGCCAGCAGCTTGCAGGGGGCAAACCAGCCCCAGCATTTT
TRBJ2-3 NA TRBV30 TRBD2 CAWKIGLAGADTQYF TGTGCCTGGAAGATTGGGCTAGCGGGAGCAGATACGCAGTATTTT
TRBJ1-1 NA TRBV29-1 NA CSVDGVRDTEAFF TGCAGCGTTGATGGGGTCAGGGACACTGAAGCTTTCTTT
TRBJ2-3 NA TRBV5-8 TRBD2 CASSPGLALSTDTQYF TGTGCCAGCAGCCCGGGACTAGCTTTGAGTACAGATACGCAGTATTTT
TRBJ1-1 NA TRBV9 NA CASSPTRQAPEAFF TGTGCCAGCAGCCCCACCCGACAGGCCCCTGAAGCTTTCTTT
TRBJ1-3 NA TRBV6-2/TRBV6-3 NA CASSYSLGGAPTGNTIYF TGTGCCAGCAGTTACTCGCTTGGAGGGGCTCCCACTGGAAACACCATATATTTT
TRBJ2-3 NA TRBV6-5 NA CASSPGGTDTQYF TGTGCCAGCAGTCCGGGGGGCACAGATACGCAGTATTTT
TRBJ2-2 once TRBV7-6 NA CASSLGRATNTGELFF TGTGCCAGCAGCTTAGGCAGGGCCACGAACACCGGGGAGCTGTTTTTT
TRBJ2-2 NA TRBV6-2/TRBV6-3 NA CASSSGQITNTGELFF TGTGCCAGCAGTTCCGGACAGATCACAAACACCGGGGAGCTGTTTTTT
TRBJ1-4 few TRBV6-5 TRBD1 CASSNRDSHNEKLFF TGTGCCAGCAGCAACCGGGACAGCCATAATGAAAAACTGTTTTTT
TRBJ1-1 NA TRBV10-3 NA CAISEGTLEAFF TGTGCCATCAGCGAGGGGACTCTTGAAGCTTTCTTT
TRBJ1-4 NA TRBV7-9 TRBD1 CASSLGQGSVDEKLFF TGTGCCAGCAGCTTGGGACAGGGGTCGGTCGATGAAAAACTGTTTTTT
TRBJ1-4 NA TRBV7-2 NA CATGGGRATTEKLFF TGTGCCACCGGCGGGGGGCGCGCGACAACTGAAAAACTGTTTTTT
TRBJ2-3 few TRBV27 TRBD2 CASRPSGSFTDTQYF TGTGCCTCCCGCCCTAGCGGGAGTTTCACAGATACGCAGTATTTT
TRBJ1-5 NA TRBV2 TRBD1 CASRRQGLSNQPQHF TGTGCCAGCAGACGACAGGGCTTGAGCAATCAGCCCCAGCATTTT
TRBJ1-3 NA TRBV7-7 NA CATAGRDGNTIYF TGTGCTACCGCAGGGAGGGATGGAAACACCATATATTTT
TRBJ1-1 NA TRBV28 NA CASSSFGGPRAEAFF TGTGCCAGCAGTTCCTTCGGGGGGCCGAGGGCTGAAGCTTTCTTT
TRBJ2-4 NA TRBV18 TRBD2 CASSPTSGTRGNIQYF TGTGCCAGCTCACCTACCTCCGGGACTAGGGGAAACATTCAGTACTTC
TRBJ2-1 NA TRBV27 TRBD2 CASSLLGRTSTNEQFF TGTGCCAGCAGTTTATTAGGCAGGACTAGCACTAATGAGCAGTTCTTC
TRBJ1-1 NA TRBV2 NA CASRLTVQGLNTEAFF TGTGCCAGCAGGCTAACAGTCCAGGGGCTGAACACTGAAGCTTTCTTT
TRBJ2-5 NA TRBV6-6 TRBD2 CASSRGREGETQYF TGTGCCAGCAGTCGGGGACGGGAGGGAGAGACCCAGTACTTC
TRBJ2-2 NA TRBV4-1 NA CASSQGPGDGELFF TGCGCCAGCAGCCAAGGGCCAGGTGACGGGGAGCTGTTTTTT
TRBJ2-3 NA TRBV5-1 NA CASSFGTDTQYF TGCGCCAGCAGCTTCGGGACAGATACGCAGTATTTT
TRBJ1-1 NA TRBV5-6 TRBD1 CASSSLGTANTEAFF TGTGCCAGCAGCTCCCTGGGGACAGCCAACACTGAAGCTTTCTTT
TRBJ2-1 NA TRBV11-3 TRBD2 CASSLTGTLGTSGSYNEQFF TGTGCCAGCAGCCTCACCGGGACGCTCGGGACTAGCGGGAGTTACAATGAGCAGTTCTTC
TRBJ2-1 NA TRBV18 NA CASSRSDGNEQFF TGTGCCAGCTCCCGCTCTGACGGGAATGAGCAGTTCTTC
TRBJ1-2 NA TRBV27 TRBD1 CASSLWGTGSLNYGYTF TGTGCCAGCAGTTTATGGGGGACAGGGTCCCTTAACTATGGCTACACCTTC
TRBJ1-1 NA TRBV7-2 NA CASSLALGGGTEAFF TGTGCCAGCAGCTTAGCGCTCGGGGGAGGGACTGAAGCTTTCTTT
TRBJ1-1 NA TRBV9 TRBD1 CASSPRDRRTEAFF TGTGCCAGCAGCCCAAGGGACAGACGCACTGAAGCTTTCTTT
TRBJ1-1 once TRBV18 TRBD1 CASSPRDSHRTEAFF TGTGCCAGCTCACCGAGGGACAGCCACCGCACTGAAGCTTTCTTT
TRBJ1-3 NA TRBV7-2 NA CASSLSASGNTIYF TGTGCCAGCAGCTTGAGTGCGTCTGGAAACACCATATATTTT
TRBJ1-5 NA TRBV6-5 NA CASISAGIYRQPQHF TGTGCCAGCATCTCGGCGGGGATCTATCGTCAGCCCCAGCATTTT
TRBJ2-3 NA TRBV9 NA CASSVFGADTQYF TGTGCCAGCAGCGTATTCGGGGCAGATACGCAGTATTTT
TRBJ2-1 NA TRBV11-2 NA CASSFPSPNRPEQFF TGTGCCAGCAGCTTCCCGTCCCCCAACAGGCCTGAGCAGTTCTTC
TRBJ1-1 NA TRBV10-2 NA CASTARVEAFF TGCGCCAGCACCGCCCGGGTTGAAGCTTTCTTT
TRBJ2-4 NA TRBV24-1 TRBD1 CATSDPGQGTLLAKNIQYF TGTGCCACCAGTGACCCCGGACAGGGAACGCTTCTAGCCAAAAACATTCAGTACTTC
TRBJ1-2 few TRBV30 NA CAWSGGRGDYGYTF TGTGCCTGGAGCGGAGGGCGCGGGGACTATGGCTACACCTTC
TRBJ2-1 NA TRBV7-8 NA CASRGAGGYEQFF TGTGCCTCCCGGGGGGCAGGGGGCTATGAGCAGTTCTTC
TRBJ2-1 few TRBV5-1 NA CASSLGTGKPEEQFF TGCGCCAGCAGCTTGGGGACCGGGAAGCCCGAAGAGCAGTTCTTC
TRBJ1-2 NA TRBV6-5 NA CASSYSKGQGYGYTF TGTGCCAGCAGTTACTCGAAGGGGCAGGGCTATGGCTACACCTTC
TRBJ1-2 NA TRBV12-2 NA CASRSSGGYTF TGTGCAAGTCGCTCCTCCGGGGGCTACACCTTC
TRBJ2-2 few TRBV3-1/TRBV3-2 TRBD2 CASSHRAGGGTGELFF TGTGCCAGCAGCCACAGGGCGGGAGGCGGAACCGGGGAGCTGTTTTTT
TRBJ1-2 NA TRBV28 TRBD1 CASSLDRDRGDTF TGTGCCAGCAGTTTAGATAGGGACAGGGGGGACACCTTC
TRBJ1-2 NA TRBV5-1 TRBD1 CASSFRQGDPNYGYTF TGCGCCAGCAGCTTCCGACAGGGGGACCCTAACTATGGCTACACCTTC
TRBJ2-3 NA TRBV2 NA CASIGAGWADTQYF TGTGCCAGCATTGGGGCCGGGTGGGCAGATACGCAGTATTTT
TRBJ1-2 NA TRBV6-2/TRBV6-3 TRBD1 CASSYSRTGGSGYTF TGTGCCAGCAGTTACAGCAGGACAGGGGGCTCTGGCTACACCTTC
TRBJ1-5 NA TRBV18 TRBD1 CASSPPIGQGGEYQPQHF TGTGCCAGCTCACCGCCAATCGGACAGGGTGGAGAGTATCAGCCCCAGCATTTT
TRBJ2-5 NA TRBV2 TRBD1 CASNKPGQGGQETQYF TGTGCCAGCAATAAGCCGGGACAGGGGGGTCAAGAGACCCAGTACTTC
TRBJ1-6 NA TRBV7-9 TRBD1 CASSGGTGLNSPLHF TGTGCCAGCAGCGGGGGGACAGGGCTTAATTCACCCCTCCACTTT
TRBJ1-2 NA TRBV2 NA CASTRTRVDYGYTF TGTGCCAGCACCCGGACCAGGGTGGACTATGGCTACACCTTC
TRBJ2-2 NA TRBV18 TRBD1 CASSPVDRANTGELFF TGTGCCAGCTCACCGGTGGACAGGGCGAACACCGGGGAGCTGTTTTTT
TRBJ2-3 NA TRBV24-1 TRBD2 CATSDPSGGGPDTQYF TGTGCCACCAGTGACCCTAGCGGGGGCGGGCCAGATACGCAGTATTTT
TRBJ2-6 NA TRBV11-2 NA CASSSSGTGANVLTF TGTGCCAGCAGCTCATCGGGTACTGGGGCCAACGTCCTGACTTTC
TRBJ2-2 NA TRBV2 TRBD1 CASSGQGVHGELFF TGTGCCAGCAGTGGTCAGGGGGTACACGGGGAGCTGTTTTTT